This TCR beta chain is drawn from a study of blood T cell repertoires in COVID-19. Looking at the study overall: PBMCs, B-cell-depleted T cells, or T cells were the source of the cDNA or gDNA that made up the material.

This table comes from immunoSEQ multiplex PCR, and its TCRdb copy is limited to in-frame clones, with some not included. The table has 280,000 or so clones, about nine tenths seen once; the top ten hold approximately 2.9%. This clone was seen once. Clinical histories supplied by participants themselves formed the basis of cohort assignment. Someone with COVID-19 had been met by exposed participants within 2 weeks before study entry. Germline loops: CDR1 MDHEN, CDR2 SYDVKM. The CDR3 has 18 amino acids. Germline trimming cut 2 bases from V and 0 bases from J; bases unmatched to any gene: 6. Sequencing used PBMCs or T cells enriched from blood (not recorded which). The chain links TRBV28 to TRBJ1-6, with 8 positions matching TRBD1. This clonotype originated in a woman in her forties or fifties who had been exposed to COVID-19. The CDR3 DNA follows: TGTGCCAGCAGTTTACCCAGGACAGGGAGCTCCTATAATTCACCCCTCCACTTT. This codes for CASSLPRTGSSYNSPLHF.